The 11 T cell receptor beta chains in this list originate from one sample, sequenced in a study of T cell responses to AZD1222 COVID-19 vaccine. Sequencing was performed with immunoSEQ multiplex PCR; in TCRdb, only in-frame clones are kept and a portion is missing. The sample holds tens of thousands of clones, almost 90% seen once. Sequenced material: peripheral blood, taken on day 0 of AZD1222 vaccination. The source is an adult in good health.

The chain carries TRBV11-1 and TRBJ1-1, with 12 bases matching TRBD1. CDR1 is SGHAT, CDR2 FQDESV, per germline (reference sequence). V gave up 3 bases and J gave up 8 bases; unmatched junction bases: 10. CDR3 size: 16 residues. DNA of the CDR3: TGTGCCAGCAGCTTGGGACAGGGGGCGCCTGTCCAAGAAGCTTTCTTT. Its translation is CASSLGQGAPVQEAFF.

This clone was found once. CDR3 nucleotides: TGTGCCAGCAGCTCCCGACGGGCACAAGAGACCCAGTACTTC. This translates into CASSSRRAQETQYF. The V and J genes are TRBV7-9 and TRBJ2-5, with D unresolved. CDR1 and CDR2 from the germline V gene are SEHNR and FQNEAQ (reference sequence). Trimming cost V 4 bases and J 2 bases, with 11 bases left between them. This CDR3 is built from 14 residues.

This rearrangement joins TRBV27 to TRBJ1-6; D is perhaps TRBD1 (5 bases). CDR3 size: 15 residues. Germline assignment: CDR1 MNHEY and CDR2 SMNVEV (reference sequence). Trimming removed 6 bases from V and 6 bases from J, with 15 bases in between. The DNA of the CDR3 is TGTGCCAGCAGCCTCCCAAGGGGCCGTAATTCACCCCTCCACTTT. This encodes CASSLPRGRNSPLHF.

The chain has TRBV2 and TRBJ2-7; D gene unclear. Per the germline V gene, CDR1 is SNHLY and CDR2 is FYNNEI. The CDR3 has 13 amino acids. V was shortened by 2 bases and J by 7 bases, with 12 bases between the two germline ends. The CDR3 is CASSEPFTLEQYF. For the CDR3, the DNA is TGTGCCAGCAGTGAACCCTTCACCCTGGAGCAGTACTTC.

The V gene is TRBV15, the J gene TRBJ2-2; 10 positions agree with TRBD1. This CDR3 comprises 16 residues. Germline lookup yields CDR1 LNHNV and CDR2 YYDKDF (reference sequence). Trimming cost V 5 bases and J 4 bases; bases outside gene matches: 7. CDR3 protein: CATSRGTGEITGELFF. In DNA, the CDR3 is TGTGCCACCAGCCGGGGGACAGGGGAGATCACCGGGGAGCTGTTTTTT.

The V and J genes are TRBV5-1 and TRBJ1-3, with TRBD1 identical over 8 bases. Trimming at V came to 1 base and at J to 1 base, leaving 4 bases not matched to a gene. Germline CDR1 SGHRS, CDR2 YFSETQ. This CDR3 is 16 amino acids long. This CDR3 reads CASSLTGGSSGNTIYF. The CDR3 DNA reads as TGCGCCAGCAGCTTGACAGGGGGTTCTTCTGGAAACACCATATATTTT.

The chain combines TRBV7-2 with TRBJ2-1, with TRBD2 matching 9 bases. V lost 2 bases to trimming and J lost 0 bases; unmatched junction nucleotides: 5. The length of the CDR3 is 17 residues. Germline V gene sequence: CDR1 SGHTA, CDR2 FQGNSA. The CDR3, as DNA: TGTGCCAGCAGCTTAACTAGCGGGCCTAGCTCCTACAATGAGCAGTTCTTC. It codes for CASSLTSGPSSYNEQFF. Looking up the rest from reference TRBV7-2 and TRBJ2-1 gives the full variable domain: GAGVSQSPSNKVTEKGKDVELRCDPISGHTALYWYRQSLGQGLEFLIYFQGNSAPDKSGLPSDRFSAERTGGSVSTLTIQRTQQEDSAVYLCASSLTSGPSSYNEQFFGPGTRLTVL.

The J gene is TRBJ1-2, the V gene TRBV5-1; D is possibly TRBD1 (5 bases). The CDR3 consists of 13 residues. V lost 7 bases, J lost 7 bases, and 17 bases lay in between. From germline, CDR1 is SGHRS and CDR2 YFSETQ. The CDR3 nucleotides read TGCGCCAGCGGGTTTCCAGGGCAGGGTGGCTACACCTTC. As protein: CASGFPGQGGYTF.

The chain uses TRBV4-2 and TRBJ1-5, with a weak D call TRBD1 (6 bases). The CDR3 consists of 18 residues. Germline loops: CDR1 LGHNA, CDR2 YNFKEQ. V was trimmed by 0 bases and J by 3 bases, leaving 18 bases between them. CDR3 residues: CASSQDISAGAYNQPQHF. CDR3 sequence (DNA): TGTGCCAGCAGCCAAGATATTTCTGCAGGGGCCTACAATCAGCCCCAGCATTTT.

The rearrangement links TRBV24-1 to TRBJ2-2; D unclear. Germline V gene data show CDR1 as KGHDR and CDR2 as SFDVKD. The CDR3 covers 16 residues. The ends were cut back, 4 bases at V and 0 bases at J, with 11 bases in the middle. The DNA of the CDR3 is TGTGCCACCAGTGAGCGACGACCATCGAACACCGGGGAGCTGTTTTTT. The encoded protein is CATSERRPSNTGELFF.

Only a few counts were recorded for this clone. J is TRBJ2-5 and V is TRBV5-5, with D possibly matching TRBD2 (6 bases). CDR3 length equals 16 residues. Germline values: CDR1 SGHKS, CDR2 YYEKEE (reference sequence). The V gene lost 1 base and the J gene lost 4 bases, with 17 bases spanning the gap. In DNA form, the CDR3 reads TGTGCCAGCAGCTTGTATGGGGTTACGGGACTAGAGACCCAGTACTTC. The encoded protein is CASSLYGVTGLETQYF.